A selection of T cell receptor beta chains follows, all from one sample in a study of T-cell reconstitution after alpha-beta-depleted transplantation in children. MiXCR, run by TCRdb on the PCR reads, gives a single entry per CDR3 protein. The sample has hundreds of thousands of distinct CDR3 sequences, about 14% seen once. The specimen was PBMCs, collected from the stem cell graft. Receptors were obtained from a human donor who donated a stem cell graft to a child with Fanconi anemia. CDR3s include the opening cysteine and the closing phenylalanine or tryptophan. Each record gives: clone size, V gene, J gene, D gene, CDR3 DNA, CDR3 protein. The D gene is left open where the match is weak. Expanded clones are given a class, and other clones once, few, many or no size at all.

>NA|TRBV5-5|TRBJ2-3|NA
TGTGCCAGCAGCCCAGACGCTATCAGCACAGATACGCAGTATTTT
CASSPDAISTDTQYF
>NA|TRBV9|TRBJ2-7|NA
TGTGCCAGCAGCGTAGATCCGGGCTACGAGCAGTACTTC
CASSVDPGYEQYF
>NA|TRBV29-1|TRBJ1-2|NA
TGCAGCGTTGAAGGACAGATGTATAACTATGGCTACACCTTC
CSVEGQMYNYGYTF
>NA|TRBV29-1|TRBJ2-5|NA
TGCAGCGTTGAAGCCGGGGCCACCGGGACCCAGTACTTC
CSVEAGATGTQYF
>NA|TRBV7-2|TRBJ2-1|TRBD1
TGTGCCAGCAGCCCCGGGATTGACAGGGGTGCTGTTCGGATCTCCTACAATGAGCAGTTCTTC
CASSPGIDRGAVRISYNEQFF
>few|TRBV29-1|TRBJ2-3|NA
TGCAGCGTTGGGGCCCCCATGCAGTATTTT
CSVGAPMQYF
>NA|TRBV6-5|TRBJ1-2|TRBD1
TGTGCCAGCAGTTGGACAGGAGAGTATGGCTACACCTTC
CASSWTGEYGYTF
>NA|TRBV20-1|TRBJ2-5|TRBD1
TGCAGTGCTGGAACAGGGGGTAAAGAGACCCAGTACTTC
CSAGTGGKETQYF
>few|TRBV5-4|TRBJ1-1|NA
TGTGCCAGCAGGGACTCGGCTGAGGGAGCTGAAGCTTTCTTT
CASRDSAEGAEAFF
>NA|TRBV6-2/TRBV6-3|TRBJ2-3|NA
TGTGCCAGCAGTGCGACCCCGGGACCCACAGATACGCAGTATTTT
CASSATPGPTDTQYF
>NA|TRBV12-3/TRBV12-4|TRBJ2-7|NA
TGTGCCAGCAGTTCCTCAGGGTCGTGGGACGAGCAGTACTTC
CASSSSGSWDEQYF
>many|TRBV7-9|TRBJ2-5|NA
TGTGCCAGCAGCTCAGTACAAGAGACCCAGTACTTC
CASSSVQETQYF
>NA|TRBV29-1|TRBJ1-1|TRBD1
TGCAGCTCACAGGGGGGGAAGGTCACTGAAGCTTTCTTT
CSSQGGKVTEAFF
>NA|TRBV27|TRBJ2-3|NA
TGTGCCAGCAGTAACCACAAAATCGGACAGACGTCTAGCACAGATACGCAGTATTTT
CASSNHKIGQTSSTDTQYF
>few|TRBV6-2/TRBV6-3|TRBJ2-1|TRBD2
TGTGCCAGCAGTTTGGGTCCGGGTAGCGGGGAGAGCAATGAGCAGTTCTTC
CASSLGPGSGESNEQFF
>NA|TRBV30|TRBJ1-1|TRBD1
TGTGCCTGGAGGGGGACAGGGCGTCTTACTGAAGCTTTCTTT
CAWRGTGRLTEAFF
>NA|TRBV20-1|TRBJ2-3|TRBD1
TGCAGTGCTAGCGTTGCCGCGGACAGGGGAAGTTTGGGGGGACCCACAGATACGCAGTATTTT
CSASVAADRGSLGGPTDTQYF
>few|TRBV6-1|TRBJ1-5|TRBD1
TGTGCCAGCAGTGACCCTCACCAGGGGGATCAGCCCCAGCATTTT
CASSDPHQGDQPQHF
>few|TRBV9|TRBJ1-4|NA
TGTGCCAGCAGTCCCAGGGGCGATACGGGGGGAAAACTGTTTTTT
CASSPRGDTGGKLFF
>many|TRBV27|TRBJ2-1|TRBD1
TGTGCCAGCAGTATCGCCGGGACAGGGGCCCTTGAGCAGTTCTTC
CASSIAGTGALEQFF
>few|TRBV29-1|TRBJ2-3|TRBD2
TGCAGCGTTGAGGAGCGGGGTTTCTCAGATACGCAGTATTTT
CSVEERGFSDTQYF
>NA|TRBV5-1|TRBJ2-5|TRBD1
TGCGCCAGCGGACAGGGGGCCTGGAAAGAGACCCAGTACTTC
CASGQGAWKETQYF
>few|TRBV18|TRBJ2-7|NA
TGTGCCAGCTCACCAAATCACTCCTACGAGCAGTACTTC
CASSPNHSYEQYF
>few|TRBV30|TRBJ1-5|NA
TGTGCCTGGAGTCCACAGGGAAATCAGCCCCAGCATTTT
CAWSPQGNQPQHF
>NA|TRBV9|TRBJ2-1|NA
TGTGCCAGCAGCGTAGTAGGACAGTACAATGAGCAGTTCTTC
CASSVVGQYNEQFF
>few|TRBV20-1|TRBJ1-4|TRBD1
TGCAGTGCTCAGCCCGGGGGACAGGGGGAAAAACTGTTTTTT
CSAQPGGQGEKLFF
>few|TRBV20-1|TRBJ2-7|NA
TGCAGTGCTAGCAAAGACACTTACGAGCAGTACTTC
CSASKDTYEQYF
>many|TRBV4-2|TRBJ1-2|NA
TGTGCCAGCAGTAGGGACGGAACTAACTATGGCTACACCTTC
CASSRDGTNYGYTF
>NA|TRBV6-1|TRBJ1-6|NA
TGTGCCAGCACTCTAACCAGAGGGCATAATTCACCCCTCCACTTT
CASTLTRGHNSPLHF
>many|TRBV20-1|TRBJ1-1|NA
TGCAGTGCTAGAGTACGTGGCCGCGCAGGGGCCGACCGTGGTGGGTTCTTT
CSARVRGRAGADRGGFF
>NA|TRBV24-1|TRBJ2-3|NA
TGTGCCACCAGTGACCCCGGCGGGGCGGACACAGATACGCAGTATTTT
CATSDPGGADTDTQYF
>NA|TRBV4-1|TRBJ2-7|TRBD1
TGCGCCAGCAGCCATGGACAGGGGGCCACCTACGAGCAGTACTTC
CASSHGQGATYEQYF
>NA|TRBV21-1|TRBJ1-1|NA
TGTGCCAGCAGCTGTGACAGGGGGCGTTCTAGCGACACTGAAGCTTTCTTT
CASSCDRGRSSDTEAFF
>few|TRBV5-1|TRBJ1-2|NA
TGCGCCAGCAGCTTGGACGCCAGTCGGATGAACTATGGCTACACCTTC
CASSLDASRMNYGYTF
>many|TRBV28|TRBJ1-1|NA
TGTGCCAGCACCCAACGGACAGTGAACACTGAAGCTTTCTTT
CASTQRTVNTEAFF
>few|TRBV27|TRBJ2-1|TRBD1
TGTGCCAGCAGTCCAAGGGACAGGGGGCGCGGGGAGCAGTTCTTC
CASSPRDRGRGEQFF
>many|TRBV29-1|TRBJ2-7|NA
TGCAGCGTTGAAGACACCCAGGGCTACGAGCAGTACTTC
CSVEDTQGYEQYF
>NA|TRBV29-1|TRBJ1-1|NA
TGCAGCGTTGTTCTCGGGGCGGGAAGCACTGAAGCTTTCTTT
CSVVLGAGSTEAFF
>few|TRBV7-3|TRBJ1-3|NA
TGTGCCAGCAGTCAAGGGACCGACGGAAACACCATATATTTT
CASSQGTDGNTIYF
>NA|TRBV4-2|TRBJ1-1|NA
TGTGCCAGCAGCCCCCTGGGGGAGGGAAGGACTGAAGCTTTCTTT
CASSPLGEGRTEAFF
>NA|TRBV12-3/TRBV12-4|TRBJ1-1|NA
TGTGCCAGCATCATGACCGGGGGGATGAACACTGAAGCTTTCTTT
CASIMTGGMNTEAFF
>many|TRBV5-1|TRBJ1-1|NA
TGCGCCAGCAGCCCTTCAGGGCTGAACACTGAAGCTTTCTTT
CASSPSGLNTEAFF
>once|TRBV4-3|TRBJ2-6|TRBD1
TGCGCCAGCAGCCAGGAGGGACAGGGGGTGTCCAGGTCTGGGGCCAACGTCCTGACTTTC
CASSQEGQGVSRSGANVLTF
>many|TRBV5-1|TRBJ1-2|NA
TGCGCCAGCAGCTTGGACGGGACACAAGGGGACTATGGCTACACCTTC
CASSLDGTQGDYGYTF
>few|TRBV20-1|TRBJ2-5|TRBD2
TGCAGTGCTAGATACCTAGCGGGAAGACAAGAGACCCAGTACTTC
CSARYLAGRQETQYF
>many|TRBV29-1|TRBJ2-3|NA
TGCAGCGTTGAAGTTACAGGGAGCGCAGATACGCAGTATTTT
CSVEVTGSADTQYF
>NA|TRBV7-9|TRBJ2-1|TRBD1
TGTGCCAGCAGCTCCTCGCCCGGGACAGGGGTATATGAGCAGTTCTTC
CASSSSPGTGVYEQFF